This T cell receptor beta chain was recovered during a study of OX40 agonist ivuxolimab in advanced cancers. With respect to the entire study: Ivuxolimab was an agonistic, fully human IgG2 monoclonal antibody directed against OX40 (CD134), a costimulatory receptor. In the dose-escalation cohort, more than 80% of patients were male, and the mean age was around 65 years with a range of roughly 20 to 85. Partial responses occurred in three dose-escalation patients, of whom one had hepatocellular carcinoma and two had cutaneous melanoma. Intravenous ivuxolimab was administered to patients every 2 weeks at six dose levels: 0.01, 0.1, 0.3, 1.5, 3 and 10 mg/kg. The monotherapy dose-escalation portion (N of about 52 patients) of the phase I ivuxolimab trial is reported in the paper. Peripheral TCRbeta sequencing was intended to test whether TCR sequence diversity was altered and clonal T-cell expansion was caused by ivuxolimab. Among the roughly 52 dose-escalation patients, 19 had hepatocellular carcinoma, about 15 melanoma, 9 renal cell carcinoma and 9 head and neck cancer. Patients were allowed to have had prior anti-PD-1, anti-PD-L1 or anti-CTLA-4 therapy, and around 43% of the dose-escalation patients had been treated with checkpoint inhibitors. Broad study findings and their caveats: On average, CD8+ T cells showed more expanded clones than CD4+ T cells after ivuxolimab. At doses of 0.1 to 3.0 mg/kg, clonal expansion of both CD4+ and CD8+ T cells in blood was seen between baseline and week 6. Low levels of normalized T-cell clonal expansion were also seen in some patients who did not respond. The antigen specificity of the peripheral T cells that underwent clonal expansion was not determined. In the 0.1-3.0 mg/kg groups, partial responders were among the patients with the lowest normalized peripheral clonal expansion, particularly in CD8+ T cells.

The trial excluded patients who had a history of autoimmune disease or were on systemic immunosuppression. In every dose cohort, peripheral blood was drawn for TCR sequencing at baseline, cycle 4 day 1, and cycle 7 day 1. The samples were drawn from a first-in-human, open-label, multicenter phase I dose-escalation trial of ivuxolimab. The trial enrolled adults with locally advanced or metastatic head and neck squamous cell, hepatocellular, melanoma or renal cell carcinoma. Before TCR sequencing, CD4+ T cells and CD8+ T cells from peripheral blood were sorted into separate populations. This clone was seen just once. The target of this receptor is not known. Base quality data are lacking; no much larger clone is found one base away. Genomic DNA was isolated from the sorted cells so that the TCRbeta CDR3 region could be sequenced. TCRbeta CDR3 regions were sequenced using the immunoSEQ Assay. In TCRdb, the immuneACCESS table is reduced to in-frame sequences with V and J assigned. These tables do not hold every clone; where another copy was compared, an unresolved V gene accounts for under half, and the others remain unexplained. For this sample the table gives approximately 60,000 clones, of which under 95% were detected only once. 0.55% to 0.8% of the sample is taken by the ten largest.

The clonotype comes from an adult with an advanced solid tumor such as melanoma, head and neck, liver or kidney cancer. The sample consisted of CD4+ or CD8+ T cells sorted from blood, taken in a trial of the OX40 agonist ivuxolimab.

The DNA sequence is TGTGCCAGCAGCCAAGATACGTCTCGGGGCGAGCAGTACTTC. Protein translation: CASSQDTSRGEQYF. The chain uses TRBV14 and TRBJ2-7, with a weak D call of TRBD2 (5 bases match). Between the V and J ends, shortened by 0 bases and 6 bases respectively, the junction contains 12 bases. CDR1 is given as SGHDN and CDR2 as FVKESK, both from the germline V gene. Measured from the cysteine to the phenylalanine, the CDR3 is 14 residues long. The only DNA kept is the CDR3, 42 bases in frame from the first base.